This T cell receptor beta chain appears in the sequencing data of a study of PD-1 blockade in classical Hodgkin lymphoma. For the study at large: Patients were given intravenous nivolumab, 3 mg/kg, every 2 weeks. Study-level points and caveats: Healthy donors reportedly exceeded newly diagnosed patients in baseline TCR diversity. Initiation of nivolumab under 1 year after ASCT led to exclusion of patients.

The CDR3 extends over 16 amino acids. Germline V lookup: CDR1 ENHRY, CDR2 SYGVKD. V gave up 0 bases and J gave up 6 bases, with 17 bases separating them. Relapse was seen in all patients after autologous stem cell transplantation, and brentuximab vedotin exposure was variable. Best outcomes ranged across complete response, partial response and progressive disease. The table came from immunoSEQ multiplex PCR; TCRdb's copy has only in-frame clones and leaves some out. The repertoire holds about 17,000 clones, over 55% seen once, with approximately 8.8% in the top ten. Comment on this clone: Antigen: not known.

The source was peripheral blood mononuclear cells (PBMCs), collected before the second cycle of nivolumab. The V call is TRBV10-3, the J call TRBJ1-1, with a tentative D call TRBD1 (6 bases). The clonotype originates from a human donor with classical Hodgkin lymphoma. CDR3 nucleotide sequence: TGTGCCATCAGTGAGTCTCGGGGGCGGCTTGGAGCTGAAGCTTTCTTT. Translated: CAISESRGRLGAEAFF.